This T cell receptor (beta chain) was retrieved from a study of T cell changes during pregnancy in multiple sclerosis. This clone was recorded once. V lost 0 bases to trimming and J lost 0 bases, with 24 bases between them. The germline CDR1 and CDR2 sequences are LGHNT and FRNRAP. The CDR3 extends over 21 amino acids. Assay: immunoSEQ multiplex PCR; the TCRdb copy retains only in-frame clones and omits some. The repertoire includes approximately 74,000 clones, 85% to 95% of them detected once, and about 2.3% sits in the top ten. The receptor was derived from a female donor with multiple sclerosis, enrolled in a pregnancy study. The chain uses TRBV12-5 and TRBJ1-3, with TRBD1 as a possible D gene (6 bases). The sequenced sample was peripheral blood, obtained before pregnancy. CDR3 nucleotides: TGTGCTAGTGGTTTGGTACCTCGCGTCGGGACACTGTCCCACTCTGGAAACACCATATATTTT. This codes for CASGLVPRVGTLSHSGNTIYF.